This record covers a single T cell receptor beta chain. The target of this receptor is not known. No much larger clone is present one base from it, and per-base qualities are unavailable. TCR CDR3 regions were amplified from genomic DNA by multiplex PCR using the deep immunoSEQ assay. Extracted genomic DNA from each cell subset was spread evenly across all wells of several immunoSEQ 96-well plates, with each plate serving as a replicate. For sorted subsets, about 0.2 ug genomic DNA, equal to some 30,000 T cell genomes, was loaded into each replicate PCR. The purified libraries were quantified using a Qubit 3.0 fluorometer, sized with a Bioanalyzer 2100, and then quantified again using the KAPA Library Quantification kit. Each immunoSEQ 96-well plate was sequenced on its own single-read 150-cycle Illumina NextSeq 550 flow cell. In the original analysis: Because only junctional sequences without quality scores were contained in the immunoSEQ output, filtering matching that applied to full-length reads could not be performed. To assign V/J genes and CDR3, sequences were annotated using PyIR, a Python wrapper for IgBLAST v1.9, with IMGT germline references. Reads with weak V/J assignments (E-value above 1e-6), missing CDR3, stop codons, out-of-frame junctions, or ambiguous translated residues were removed. V3J clonotypes were defined as sequences sharing an identical inferred V gene, J gene, and CDR3 amino acid sequence. Percentage overlap between repertoires was calculated by dividing the number of shared unique clonotypes by the size of the smaller repertoire. RTK rarefaction, the Chao1 estimator, and Recon v2.1 estimates of unobserved clonotypes were used to assess repertoire richness. Generation probabilities for all TCRbeta clonotypes obtained by the gDNA method from four donors were computed using OLGA. Sourced from immuneACCESS, this table was stored by TCRdb with only in-frame sequences that have V and J called. A share of the clones is absent; for the studies checked, an unresolved V gene accounts for under half, and the remainder has no known explanation. From that table come the V and J calls and clone size; the DNA was used to work out D and trimming. This sample holds millions of clones; approximately 93% were observed only once. The leading ten clones occupy 0.3% to 0.4% of the sample.

This specimen belongs to a study of shared clonotypes between healthy human individuals (TCRdb year 2020). A note on the overall study: The cohort included three men and a couple of women between 18 and 49 years of age. For each donor, three plates each were used for CD4 naive and CD4 memory, two plates were used for CD8 naive, and one plate was used for CD8 memory. To estimate repertoire size and how much clonotypes are shared between individuals, the study performed deep sequencing of blood TCR repertoires from roughly five healthy adults. To increase sequencing depth and limit assay-specific biases, TCR repertoire library preparation and sequencing were carried out by different laboratories using diverse techniques. Per donor, leukapheresis produced somewhere between about 0.85 and 9.5 billion PBMCs.

The donors were healthy, HIV-negative adults who had no recently reported acute infections or vaccinations. Only Caucasian adults living in Nashville, Tennessee, USA were represented among the donors. CD4+ T cells were enriched through magnetic negative selection, after which naive cells were positively selected on CD45RA and the remaining negative fraction served as the memory subset. After blood collection by leukapheresis, PBMCs were isolated using Ficoll-Histopaque density gradient centrifugation and then cryopreserved in the vapor phase of liquid nitrogen. Analytical flow cytometry was used to check the purity and quantity of each magnetically sorted T cell population. Each sorted fraction had its genomic DNA isolated and then quantified by UV absorbance on a Nanodrop 2000c. General findings and caveats noted by the study authors: Naive subsets generally had larger estimated clonotype richness than memory subsets. Pairwise subsampling indicated that sequencing depth was expected to affect the degree of clonotype sharing among donors. Compared with non-shared clonotypes, clonotypes shared by all four sorted-subset donors had higher generation probabilities. Sampling was restricted to blood, and TCR repertoires in tissue are likely to differ from TCR repertoires in blood. Rarefaction of sorted-subset datasets indicated incomplete sequencing despite the large sequencing depth. The genetic and exposure-history diversity represented was limited by the small number of donors. About 5% of naive CD4, approximately 3.7% of naive CD8, 2.3% of memory CD4, and 0.35% to 0.4% of memory CD8 clonotypes were shared across several donors.

Cut back by 0 bases and 6 bases, the V and J ends lie 16 bases apart. The germline V gene encodes CDR1 LNHNV and CDR2 YYDKDF (reference sequence). Its CDR3 holds 16 amino acids, cysteine through phenylalanine. Only the CDR3 region is kept as DNA, spanning 48 bases read in frame from base 1. The chain joins TRBV15 to TRBJ2-3; the D gene remains uncertain. The TCR sequence derives from a young man in good health. Some clones in this sample may be carry-over from other donors' samples. The sequenced material came from naive CD4+ T cells from PBMCs. The label giving this sample's cell subset or site can be read as: CD45RA+ positively selected. The nucleotides read TGTGCCACCAGCAGAGATCATCAGATTACCTGGGATACGCAGTATTTT. Its protein is CATSRDHQITWDTQYF.